This T cell receptor beta chain came from a study of beta chain features in type 1 diabetes listed by TCRdb under 2018. Regarding the complete study: No differences in mean age, gender distribution, total cell number or subset yield were found between patients and healthy donors. A total of roughly 100 million sorted cells were examined across all samples, and the number of cells per subset was strongly correlated with RNA yield. The study compared TCRB repertoires of sorted circulating CD4+ T cell subsets between recently diagnosed type 1 diabetes patients and matched healthy donors. Regulatory and stem cell-like memory subsets were isolated from only 8 patients and roughly eight healthy donors, whereas naive and central memory subsets came from all 30 or so donors. Study-wide findings and limitations: Shorter templates might have been favored by PCR, but patient and control samples were amplified and corrected together, so both groups would have been affected equally by any skew. At VDJ recombination sites, type 1 diabetes patients had fewer insertions and more deleted nucleotides, which implies abnormalities in thymic rearrangement. Only small numbers of individuals were included in the HLA sub-analyses, which left unresolved whether HLA type had any influence on TCRB rearrangement. Because cDNA was sequenced instead of genomic DNA, highly expressing activated cells could be over-represented, though the groups showed no difference in activation or CD3 levels. The naive, central memory and regulatory TCRB repertoires appeared to resemble one another more closely among patients than among healthy donors. In all four CD4+ subsets, TCRB CDR3 length was moderately but significantly shorter in type 1 diabetes patients.

The entire amount of isolated RNA was reverse transcribed using the High Capacity cDNA Reverse Transcription Kit, so the sequenced TCRB transcripts were expressed ones. Deep immunoSEQ sequencing was performed on naive, central memory and regulatory T cell samples, with an average of roughly 3.6 million total reads per sample. Sorted cells were lysed in RLT buffer and RNA was extracted with DNase-treated RNeasy Micro or Mini kits, depending on cell number. Each cell subset was processed on its own to prevent cross-contamination, while patient and healthy donor samples were processed together. The immunoSEQ multiplex PCR was used to amplify TCRB sequences from cDNA, yielding 87-bp fragments that span the CDR3 region. Sequencing of the amplicons was done on the Illumina HiSeq platform. Turning to the authors' computational methods: Synthetic template baselines were used to correct PCR bias computationally, reads within Hamming distance 2 were collapsed, and singletons that could not be merged were discarded. Reads were aligned against IMGT so that V, D and J genes, CDR3 length and insertions or deletions at six rearrangement sites could be assigned. Within each subset, clonotype counts were normalized to sorted cell number, after which true diversity and Gini coefficients were computed with the tcR R package. Repertoire sharing was quantified using the overlap coefficient calculated on TCRB nucleotide sequences. What TCRdb holds here is the immuneACCESS table cut down to in-frame rearrangements. Part of the clones is not present; checked against another copy, under half of the missing clones reflect an unresolved V gene, and the others are unexplained. V, J and clone size were drawn from that table, and D and trimming were deduced from the DNA. For this sample the table gives 130,000 or so clones, of which nearly 9.5% were detected only once. The ten largest clones represent about 0.66% of the sample.

A single peripheral blood draw of 95 to 150 mL on average was collected from each donor into heparinised tubes. Using a panel that included CD45RO, CCR7, CD25, CD127, CD95 and CD27, naive, central memory, regulatory and stem cell-like memory CD4+ T cells were sorted on a BD FACSAria II. Every sorted population had a purity above 95%. PBMCs were isolated right away by Lymphoprep density gradient centrifugation and were stained directly, without culture. To minimize batch effects, samples were stained and sorted in pairs, one healthy donor with one patient per experiment. This clone was seen only a few times. There is no known antigen for this receptor. It has no much larger one-base neighbor in the sample; base qualities were not kept. CDR1 and CDR2, per the germline V gene, are LGHNA and YNFKEQ. The CDR3 covers 16 residues, taking in both the cysteine and the phenylalanine. Of the read, only the CDR3 DNA is kept; its 48 bases are in frame from base 1. Germline trimming amounts to 3 bases on V and 1 base on J, with 5 as the count of junction bases outside the gene matches.

Sequenced input: central memory CD4+ T cells from blood. The clonotype originates from a man aged 18 to 29 in good health. Recombination joined TRBV4-2 with TRBJ2-2; 7 central bases correspond to TRBD2. The DNA sequence follows: TGTGCCAGCAGCCAGAGACTAGCAGAGAACACCGGGGAGCTGTTTTTT. Translated, this gives CASSQRLAENTGELFF.